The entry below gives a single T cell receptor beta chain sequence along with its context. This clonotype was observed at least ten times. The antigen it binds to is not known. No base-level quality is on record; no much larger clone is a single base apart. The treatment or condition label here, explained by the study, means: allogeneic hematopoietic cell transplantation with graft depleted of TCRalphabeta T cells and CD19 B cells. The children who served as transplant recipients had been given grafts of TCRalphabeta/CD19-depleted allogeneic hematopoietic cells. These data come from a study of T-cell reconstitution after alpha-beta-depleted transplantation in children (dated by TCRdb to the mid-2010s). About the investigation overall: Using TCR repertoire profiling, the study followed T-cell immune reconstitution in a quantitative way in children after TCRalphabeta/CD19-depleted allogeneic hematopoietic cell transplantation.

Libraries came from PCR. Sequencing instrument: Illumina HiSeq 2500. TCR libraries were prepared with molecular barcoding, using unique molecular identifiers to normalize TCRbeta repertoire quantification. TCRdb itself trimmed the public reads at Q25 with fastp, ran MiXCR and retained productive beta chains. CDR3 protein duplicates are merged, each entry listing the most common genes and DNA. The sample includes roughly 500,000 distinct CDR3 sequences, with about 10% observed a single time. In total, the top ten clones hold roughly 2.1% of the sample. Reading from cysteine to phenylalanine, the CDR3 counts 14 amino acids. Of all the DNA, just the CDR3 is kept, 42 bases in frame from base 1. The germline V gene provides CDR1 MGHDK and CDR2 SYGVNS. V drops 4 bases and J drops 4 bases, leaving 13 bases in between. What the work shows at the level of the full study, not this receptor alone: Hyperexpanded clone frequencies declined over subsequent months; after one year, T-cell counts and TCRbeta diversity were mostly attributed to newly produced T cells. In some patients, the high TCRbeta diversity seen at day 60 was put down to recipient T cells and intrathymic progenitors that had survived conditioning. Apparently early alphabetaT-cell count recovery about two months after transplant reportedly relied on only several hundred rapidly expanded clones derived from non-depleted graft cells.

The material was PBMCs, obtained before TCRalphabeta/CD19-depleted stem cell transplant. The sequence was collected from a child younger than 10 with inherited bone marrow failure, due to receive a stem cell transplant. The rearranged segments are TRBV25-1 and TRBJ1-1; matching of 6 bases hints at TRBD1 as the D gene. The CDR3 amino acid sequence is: CASSATGGFTEAFF. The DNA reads TGTGCCAGCAGTGCGACGGGGGGCTTCACTGAAGCTTTCTTT.